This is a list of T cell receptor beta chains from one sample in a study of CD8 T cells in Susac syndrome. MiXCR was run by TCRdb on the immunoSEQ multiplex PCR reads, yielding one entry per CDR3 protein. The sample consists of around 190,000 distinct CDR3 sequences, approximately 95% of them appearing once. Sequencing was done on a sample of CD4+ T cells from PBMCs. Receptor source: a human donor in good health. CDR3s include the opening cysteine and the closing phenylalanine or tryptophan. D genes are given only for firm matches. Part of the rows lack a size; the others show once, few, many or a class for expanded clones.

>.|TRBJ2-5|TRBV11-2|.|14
CASSPGLDQETQYF
TGTGCCAGCAGCCCCGGACTTGACCAAGAGACCCAGTACTTC
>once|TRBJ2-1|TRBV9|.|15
CASSPGVISYNEQFF
TGTGCCAGCAGCCCCGGGGTGATCTCCTACAATGAGCAGTTCTTC
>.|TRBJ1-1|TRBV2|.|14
CASSDRGGRTEAFF
TGTGCCAGCAGTGACCGGGGGGGTAGGACTGAAGCTTTCTTT
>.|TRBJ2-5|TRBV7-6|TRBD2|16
CASSPTTSGGWETQYF
TGTGCCAGCAGCCCAACGACTAGCGGGGGTTGGGAGACCCAGTACTTC
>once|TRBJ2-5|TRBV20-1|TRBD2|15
CSAGRTSGNQETQYF
TGCAGTGCTGGGAGGACTAGCGGAAACCAAGAGACCCAGTACTTC
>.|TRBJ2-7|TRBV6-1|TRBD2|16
CASSRGLAGGTYEQYF
TGTGCCAGCAGTAGAGGACTAGCGGGGGGCACCTACGAGCAGTACTTC
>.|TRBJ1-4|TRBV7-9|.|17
CASSLGGALPGGEKLFF
TGTGCCAGCAGCTTAGGAGGGGCCCTTCCTGGCGGAGAAAAACTGTTTTTT
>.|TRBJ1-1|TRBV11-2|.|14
CASSRQAGPSGAFF
TGTGCCAGCAGTAGACAAGCGGGTCCCTCAGGTGCTTTCTTT
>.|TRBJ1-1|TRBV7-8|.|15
CASSLTGKRNTEAFF
TGTGCCAGCAGCCTGACCGGGAAGAGGAACACTGAAGCTTTCTTT
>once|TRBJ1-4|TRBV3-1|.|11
CASSQFTAMFF
TGTGCCAGCAGCCAATTTACGGCAATGTTTTTT
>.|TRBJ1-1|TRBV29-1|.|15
CSVEQAGIGNTEAFF
TGCAGCGTTGAACAGGCAGGGATTGGGAACACTGAAGCTTTCTTT
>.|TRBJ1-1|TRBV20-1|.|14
CSASRDNSNTEAFF
TGCAGTGCTAGTCGGGACAATTCGAACACTGAAGCTTTCTTT